The clone carrying this T cell receptor beta chain is termed medium-sized. Its antigen is undetermined. Molecular-barcoded quantitative 5'-RACE produced these TCR beta libraries. TCRdb analysed the 5' RACE reads with MiXCR anew, one entry per CDR3 protein. The repertoire consists of more than 5,000 distinct CDR3 sequences, with 2.1% occurring once and the leading ten covering 45% to 55%. The data originate from a study of CD8 T cells in ankylosing spondylitis. Broader study findings: Disease-linked clones displayed a CD8+ phenotype and appeared relatively rarely in peripheral blood. Disease-linked clones reportedly showed significant enrichment in matched ankylosing spondylitis synovial fluid. There was a TCR beta motif, made of fewer than 10 highly homologous variants, that appeared characteristic of ankylosing spondylitis blood.

Germline-derived CDR1 and CDR2 are SGDLS and YYNGEE. This CDR3 spans 14 amino acids. Trimming stripped 0 bases from V and 1 base from J, with 8 bases between. The clonotype comes from a male donor with ankylosing spondylitis or in good health (not recorded which). Sample: blood, either unsorted or a sorted T cell fraction (not recorded which). The rearrangement links TRBV9 to TRBJ2-7; D is unresolved. The CDR3 region is CASSVGFTSYEQYF. The DNA for the CDR3 is TGTGCCAGCAGCGTAGGATTTACTTCCTACGAGCAGTACTTC.